This T cell receptor (beta chain) was recorded in a study of shared clonotypes between healthy human individuals. Germline V lookup: CDR1 LGHNA, CDR2 YSLEER. The CDR3 runs 17 residues. V was pared by 0 bases and J by 8 bases, with 13 bases of the junction left unmatched. Positively selected for CCR7, the CD45RO-negative cells used as naive CD8 cells excluded terminally differentiated effector memory CD45RA+ cells. Generated by immunoSEQ multiplex PCR, the TCRdb table keeps only in-frame clones and is missing some. The sample lists some 2,000,000 clones, approximately 94% occurring once. The rearrangement links TRBV4-3 to TRBJ2-1, with 7 nucleotides matching TRBD1. The material sequenced was naive CD8+ T cells sorted from blood. This clonotype originated in a man aged 18 to 30 in good health. The DNA of the CDR3 is TGCGCCAGCAGCCAAGACAAGAGGCAGGGGGAAGGTGATGAGCAGTTCTTC. Residues: CASSQDKRQGEGDEQFF.